This paragraph covers one T cell receptor (beta chain) sequence. Study processing details: Reference gene primer amplification yielded estimated nucleated cell counts. Some clones are missing from TCRdb's copy, which holds only in-frame ones; the method was immunoSEQ multiplex PCR. The V and J calls and clone size are taken from that table; D and trimming were inferred from the DNA. The sample shows about 190,000 clones, 70% to 90% of them seen only once. This entry belongs to a study of blood T cell repertoires in COVID-19. The overall study: Collection of acute and convalescent COVID-19 samples took place in the United States, Italy and Spain. T cells, B-cell-depleted T cells, or PBMCs supplied cDNA or gDNA.

Trimming stripped 5 bases from V and 3 bases from J, with 16 bases between. The germline gives CDR1 SEHNR, CDR2 FQNEAQ (reference sequence). CDR3 length: 15 residues. Sequencing was performed on peripheral blood. The clonotype comes from a man aged 60-69 years with active or convalescent COVID-19. V gene TRBV7-9 combines with J gene TRBJ1-1; D possibly corresponds to TRBD1 (6 bases). CDR3 nucleotide sequence: TGTGCCAGCAGCAGGTACAGGGACAAAGACACTGAAGCTTTCTTT. It translates to CASSRYRDKDTEAFF.